This entry lists 28 T cell receptor beta chains sequenced from one sample in a study of T cells after yellow fever vaccination. TCRdb re-called the 5' RACE reads with MiXCR, one entry per CDR3 protein. The data contain 300,000 to 450,000 distinct CDR3 sequences, approximately 5.7% of them seen just once; the ten biggest clones take up approximately 15%. The source material was PBMCs, sampled 5 days after the yellow fever booster vaccination. Receptor source: a man aged 25 to 40 who received the YFV17D yellow fever vaccine.

This clonotype came up a few times. The chain is built from TRBV6-2 or TRBV6-3 and TRBJ2-1, with 12 bases matching TRBD2. The germline CDR1 and CDR2 sequences are MNHEY and SVGEGT. This CDR3 contains 17 residues. After removal of 2 bases from V and 5 bases from J, the junction contained 7 bases not matched to a gene. The CDR3 nucleotides are TGTGCCAGCAGTTACGGACTAGCGGGACGACATAACAATGAGCAGTTCTTC. Amino acid sequence: CASSYGLAGRHNNEQFF.

The chain links TRBV5-1 to TRBJ2-3; 12 bases are a match to TRBD2. Germline values: CDR1 SGHRS, CDR2 YFSETQ. The CDR3 covers 20 residues. After removal of 1 base from V and 5 bases from J, the junction contained 17 bases not matched to a gene. Here the CDR3 DNA reads TGCGCCAGCAGCTTGCCGGCAGCGACTAGCGGGAGACCCCCTCTAGATACGCAGTATTTT. This encodes CASSLPAATSGRPPLDTQYF.

The V gene is TRBV19, the J gene TRBJ1-2; D might be TRBD1 (6 bases). CDR1 is LNHDA and CDR2 is SQIVND in the germline V gene (reference sequence). Deletions cut 5 bases from V and 4 bases from J, with 14 bases between. CDR3 length: 14 residues. The CDR3 DNA reads TGTGCCAGTAGTCACCGGGGGGGCGTCTATGGCTACACCTTC. Translated, it gives CASSHRGGVYGYTF.

This clonotype showed up just a few times. Here the CDR3 reads CASSYSGTEETQYF. In DNA form, the CDR3 reads TGTGCCAGCAGTTACTCTGGGACAGAAGAGACCCAGTACTTC. This chain links TRBV6-2 or TRBV6-3 with TRBJ2-5; 7 nucleotides agree with TRBD1. Germline V lookup: CDR1 MNHEY, CDR2 SVGEGT. V was clipped by 0 bases and J by 3 bases; unmatched bases: 1. This CDR3 spans 14 amino acids.

This clonotype has at least ten counts. V usage is TRBV19 and J usage is TRBJ2-7; 9 positions agree with TRBD1. The CDR3 runs 13 residues. CDR1 LNHDA and CDR2 SQIVND come from the germline V gene (reference sequence). The trim removed 5 bases at V and 4 bases at J, leaving 3 bases unmatched. This CDR3 is CASSPGTGYEQYF. For the CDR3, the DNA is TGTGCCAGTAGTCCCGGGACAGGGTACGAGCAGTACTTC.

In this sample, this clonotype turned up a few times. This sequence joins TRBV28 and TRBJ1-5; D may be TRBD1 (6 bases). V lost 4 bases and J lost 6, with 13 bases in between. This CDR3 is 14 amino acids long. Germline CDR1 and CDR2: MDHEN and SYDVKM. The CDR3 nucleotides are TGTGCCAGCAGTTCCCAACAGGGTTTTCAGCCCCAGCATTTT. Translated, it gives CASSSQQGFQPQHF.

The V gene is TRBV19, the J gene TRBJ2-2; 7 bases are shared with TRBD1. Germline V gene data show CDR1 as LNHDA and CDR2 as SQIVND (reference sequence). There are 16 residues in the CDR3. Trimming at V came to 5 bases and at J to 5 bases, leaving 11 bases not matched to a gene. The CDR3 sequence is CASSLPPGQITGELFF. DNA for the CDR3: TGTGCCAGTAGTCTCCCCCCGGGACAGATTACCGGGGAGCTGTTTTTT.

This clonotype was seen more than once but under ten times. The rearrangement links TRBV20-1 to TRBJ2-3; TRBD1 is a possible D gene (6 bases). The CDR3 length is 14 residues. The ends were cut back, 3 bases at V and 4 bases at J, with 14 bases in the middle. Germline V gene sequence: CDR1 DFQATT, CDR2 SNEGSKA (reference sequence). In DNA form, the CDR3 reads TGCAGTGCTAGTCTCAGGGGTGACGCAGATACGCAGTATTTT. This encodes CSASLRGDADTQYF.

This clonotype turned up a few times. The chain carries TRBV7-3 and TRBJ2-1; D is perhaps TRBD1 (5 bases). Germline CDR1 reads SGHTA; CDR2 reads FQGTGA. The CDR3 length is 15 residues. The V gene lost 4 bases and the J gene lost 4 bases, with 14 bases spanning the gap. The CDR3 coding sequence is TGTGCCAGCAGCTCCGACGGTGGGGCGTACAATGAGCAGTTCTTC. It translates to CASSSDGGAYNEQFF. The full variable domain, its missing parts supplied by reference TRBV7-3 and TRBJ2-1, is GAGVSQTPSNKVTEKGKYVELRCDPISGHTALYWYRQSLGQGPEFLIYFQGTGAADDSGLPNDRFFAVRPEGSVSTLKIQRTERGDSAVYLCASSSDGGAYNEQFFGPGTRLTVL.

This chain links TRBV15 with TRBJ2-6, with D uncertain. Germline-derived CDR1 and CDR2 are LNHNV and YYDKDF (reference sequence). V was pared by 5 bases and J by 1 base, with 3 bases between. The length of the CDR3 is 13 residues. The CDR3 spells CATSFSGANVLTF. The CDR3 DNA reads TGTGCCACCAGCTTTTCTGGGGCCAACGTCCTGACTTTC.

This clonotype was recorded many times. The CDR3 DNA sequence: TGTGCCAGCAGCCCAACGGCGGCGGGAGGGCGAGTCAATGAGCAGTTCTTC. The encoded protein is CASSPTAAGGRVNEQFF. V gene TRBV7-2 combines with J gene TRBJ2-1; 9 positions match TRBD2. Germline trimming cut 5 bases from V and 6 bases from J; bases unmatched to any gene: 14. Germline V gene sequence: CDR1 SGHTA, CDR2 FQGNSA. This CDR3 region has 17 residues.

This clonotype was detected many times. This chain joins TRBV5-1 and TRBJ2-3; 15 nucleotides match TRBD2. The V and J ends lost 3 bases and 6 bases, in that order; junction bases with no gene match: 2. Per germline, CDR1 SGHRS and CDR2 YFSETQ. The CDR3 contains 15 residues. This CDR3 reads CASSSGLAGGDTQYF. The CDR3 bases are TGCGCCAGCAGCTCTGGACTAGCGGGAGGGGATACGCAGTATTTT.

This clonotype showed up many times. This chain uses TRBV10-3 with TRBJ2-3; D remains ambiguous. The germline V gene has CDR1 ENHRY and CDR2 SYGVKD. This CDR3 has 16 amino acids. The V end lost 3 bases, the J end lost 0 bases, and 13 bases lay between the germline ends. CDR3 region: CAISDSNLVSTDTQYF. The CDR3 DNA reads as TGTGCCATCAGTGATTCGAACCTAGTGAGCACAGATACGCAGTATTTT.

This clonotype has a count of ten or more. The chain employs TRBV7-2 and TRBJ1-6; D is undetermined. V dropped 2 bases and J dropped 7 bases, with 12 bases sitting between them. The CDR3 sequence is 15 residues long. From germline, CDR1 is SGHTA and CDR2 FQGNSA. The CDR3 bases are TGTGCCAGCAGCTTAACGGGGTCGCTAAATTCACCCCTCCACTTT. It encodes CASSLTGSLNSPLHF.

This clonotype was picked up many times. V is TRBV7-2 and J is TRBJ2-3; TRBD2 matches at 11 bases. CDR1 SGHTA and CDR2 FQGNSA come from the germline V gene. The CDR3 totals 15 residues. Trimming at V came to 5 bases and at J to 5 bases, leaving 6 bases not matched to a gene. For the CDR3, the DNA is TGTGCCAGCAGCCGTACTAGCGGGAGTGGAGATACGCAGTATTTT. Amino acids: CASSRTSGSGDTQYF.

In this sample, this clonotype turned up a few times. This chain uses TRBV20-1 with TRBJ2-7; D ambiguous. The CDR3 consists of 11 residues. Deletions cut 5 bases from V and 2 bases from J, with 7 bases between. Germline V gives CDR1 DFQATT, CDR2 SNEGSKA (reference sequence). CDR3 protein: CSAPRPYEQYF. In DNA, the CDR3 is TGCAGTGCTCCTAGACCCTACGAGCAGTACTTC.

This clonotype has a count of ten or more. The chain employs TRBV7-9 and TRBJ2-5; no definite D call. Trimming shortened V by 1 base and J by 3 bases, and 9 bases separated the two germline ends. The CDR3 is made up of 14 amino acids. Germline CDR1 reads SEHNR; CDR2 reads FQNEAQ (reference sequence). The CDR3 DNA reads as TGTGCCAGCAGCTTAGGTTCAGTCGAAGAGACCCAGTACTTC. Translating it yields CASSLGSVEETQYF.

This clonotype was counted at least ten times. The chain is built from TRBV7-2 and TRBJ2-3; 9 bases fit TRBD1. Unmatched junction bases numbered 8, after V lost 5 bases and J lost 5 bases. This CDR3 region has 15 residues. CDR1 SGHTA and CDR2 FQGNSA come from the germline V gene. The CDR3 region is CASSRPGQGLDTQYF. The DNA of the CDR3 is TGTGCCAGCAGCCGCCCTGGACAGGGGTTAGATACGCAGTATTTT.

The genes are TRBV20-1 and TRBJ2-1, with 13 bases that match TRBD2. V shed 0 bases and J 5 bases; nucleotides not matched to a gene: 16. In germline, CDR1 is DFQATT, CDR2 SNEGSKA (reference sequence). This CDR3 is built from 20 residues. In DNA, the CDR3 is TGCAGTGCTAGAGATCACGGGGGACTAGCGGGACCGTCCAGGAACAATGAGCAGTTCTTC. This encodes CSARDHGGLAGPSRNNEQFF.

CDR3 bases: TGTGCCAGCAACAGGATGGGGGCTTACGAGCAGTACTTC. As protein: CASNRMGAYEQYF. V is TRBV2 and J is TRBJ2-7; possible D gene TRBD1, 6 bases. The CDR3 consists of 13 residues. Trimming pared 7 bases from V and 4 bases from J, leaving 14 bases between. The germline V gene has CDR1 SNHLY and CDR2 FYNNEI.

This clonotype was seen a few times. The chain uses TRBV21-1 and TRBJ2-4; the tabulated D call, TRBD2, remains unverified against the DNA. TRBV21-1 is a listed pseudogene. The CDR3 runs to 17 residues. CDR3 sequence (DNA): TGTGCCAGCAGCAAAGTAACTAGCGGGAGTGACAAAAACATTCAGTACTTC. Its translation: CASSKVTSGSDKNIQYF.

The V gene is TRBV30, the J gene TRBJ2-3; either TRBD1 or TRBD2 may supply D (5 bases each). This CDR3 contains 14 residues. Germline-derived CDR1 and CDR2 are GTSNPN and SVGIG (reference sequence). Trimming left V 8 bases short and J 6 bases short, with 21 bases between. The CDR3 DNA is TGTGCCCACGAAAGGGACCCCGAGCCGGATACGCAGTATTTT. Translated, it gives CAHERDPEPDTQYF.

This clonotype has ten or more counts. A read error may produce the germline difference seen at one junction end. The rearrangement links TRBV5-1 to TRBJ2-1, with D uncertain. The CDR3 is 12 residues long. Germline values: CDR1 SGHRS, CDR2 YFSETQ. CDR3 region: CASSLGNNEQFF. CDR3 bases: TGTGCCAGCAGCTTAGGGAACAATGAGCAGTTCTTC.

Points on this clonotype: An end of the junction does not agree with germline; a read error may underlie this. This rearrangement joins TRBV24-1 to TRBJ1-6, with TRBD1 identical over 9 bases. The germline V gene has CDR1 KGHDR and CDR2 SFDVKD. This CDR3 region has 17 residues. Written as DNA, the CDR3 is TGTGCCACCAGTGATTTGCACCGCGGGACAGGGTGTTCACTCCTCCACTTT. It specifies CATSDLHRGTGCSLLHF.

This clonotype has ten or more counts. The CDR3 region has the DNA TGTGCCAGCAGTTCGGGACAGGGGAAATCGTACACTGAAGCTTTCTTT. Translated, it gives CASSSGQGKSYTEAFF. The J gene is TRBJ1-1, the V gene TRBV27; 10 nucleotides match TRBD1. The length of the CDR3 is 16 residues. V shed 4 bases, J shed 3 bases, and the junction held 8 bases outside the gene matches. Germline CDR1 is MNHEY and CDR2 is SMNVEV (reference sequence).

This clonotype was detected only a few times. The chain couples TRBV7-2 to TRBJ2-3; D could derive from TRBD1 or TRBD2 (6 bases each). V dropped 5 bases and J dropped 2 bases, with 14 bases sitting between them. The CDR3 is 15 residues long. Germline values: CDR1 SGHTA, CDR2 FQGNSA. CDR3 region: CASSPRGHNTDTQYF. The CDR3 coding sequence is TGTGCCAGCAGCCCGCGGGGACACAACACAGATACGCAGTATTTT.

Ten or more counts support this clonotype. V and J are TRBV18 and TRBJ1-5, with D possibly being TRBD1 (6 bases). The V and J ends lost 3 bases and 3 bases respectively, with 9 bases between them. The CDR3 length is 14 residues. Germline loops: CDR1 KGHSH, CDR2 LQKENI. The CDR3 loop is CASSPWTDNQPQHF. The CDR3 bases are TGTGCCAGCTCACCTTGGACAGACAATCAGCCCCAGCATTTT.

This clonotype was counted between two and nine times. This sequence joins TRBV10-3 and TRBJ2-6; TRBD1 or TRBD2 may be the D gene (5 bases each). Looked up from germline, CDR1 is ENHRY and CDR2 is SYGVKD. V lost 11 bases to trimming and J lost 2 bases, with 19 bases between them. The CDR3 sequence is 16 residues long. Here the CDR3 DNA reads TGTGCCTCCAACCGGGGCCCTGGCACTGGGGCCAACGTCCTGACTTTC. Translation: CASNRGPGTGANVLTF.